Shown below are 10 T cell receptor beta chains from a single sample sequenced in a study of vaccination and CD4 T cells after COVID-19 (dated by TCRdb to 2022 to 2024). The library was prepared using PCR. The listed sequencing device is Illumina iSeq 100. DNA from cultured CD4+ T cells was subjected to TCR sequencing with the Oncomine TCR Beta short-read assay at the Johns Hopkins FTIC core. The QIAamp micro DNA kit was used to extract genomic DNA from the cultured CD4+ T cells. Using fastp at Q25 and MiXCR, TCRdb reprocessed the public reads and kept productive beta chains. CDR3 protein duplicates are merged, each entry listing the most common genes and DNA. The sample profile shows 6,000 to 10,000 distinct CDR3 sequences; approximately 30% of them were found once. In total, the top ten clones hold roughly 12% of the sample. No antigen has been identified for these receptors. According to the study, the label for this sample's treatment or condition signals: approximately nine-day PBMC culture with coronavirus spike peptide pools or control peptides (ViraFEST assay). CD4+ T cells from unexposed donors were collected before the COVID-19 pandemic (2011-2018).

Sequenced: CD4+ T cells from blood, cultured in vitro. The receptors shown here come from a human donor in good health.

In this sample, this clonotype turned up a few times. The CDR3 bases are TGTGCCAGCAGCTTAGGGGACAGAAGATACTATGGCTACACCTTC. Translating gives CASSLGDRRYYGYTF. The chain couples TRBV7-2 to TRBJ1-2; 7 bases match TRBD1. V shed 1 base and J 3 bases; nucleotides not matched to a gene: 5. Germline V gene lookup returns CDR1 SGHTA and CDR2 FQGNSA. This CDR3 is built from 15 residues.

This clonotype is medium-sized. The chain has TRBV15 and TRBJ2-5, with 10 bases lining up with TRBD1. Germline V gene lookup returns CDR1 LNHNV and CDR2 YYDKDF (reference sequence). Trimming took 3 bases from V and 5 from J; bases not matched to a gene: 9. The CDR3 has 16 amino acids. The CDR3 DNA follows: TGTGCCACCAGCAGGGGGGACAGGGGCGGTGTGGAGACCCAGTACTTC. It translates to CATSRGDRGGVETQYF.

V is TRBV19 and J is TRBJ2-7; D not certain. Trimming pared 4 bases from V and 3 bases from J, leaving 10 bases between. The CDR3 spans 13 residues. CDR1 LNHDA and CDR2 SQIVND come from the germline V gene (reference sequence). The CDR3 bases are TGTGCCAGTAGTACCCAGTTGAGCTACGAGCAGTACTTC. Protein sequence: CASSTQLSYEQYF.

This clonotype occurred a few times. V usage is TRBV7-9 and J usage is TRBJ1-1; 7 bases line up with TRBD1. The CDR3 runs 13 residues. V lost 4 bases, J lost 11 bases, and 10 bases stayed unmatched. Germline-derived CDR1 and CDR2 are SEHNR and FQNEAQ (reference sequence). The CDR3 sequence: CASSSAGGSSAFF. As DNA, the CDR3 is TGTGCCAGCAGCTCCGCAGGGGGGAGTTCGGCTTTCTTT.

CDR3 nucleotides: TGCAGTGCTAGGGGGGAACCGGCTCCCAGGGACGAGCAGTACTTC. This encodes CSARGEPAPRDEQYF. The chain couples TRBV20-1 to TRBJ2-7, with D perhaps being TRBD1 or TRBD2 (5 bases each). From germline, CDR1 is DFQATT and CDR2 SNEGSKA (reference sequence). Trimming left V 3 bases short and J 5 bases short, with 20 bases between. This CDR3 has 15 amino acids.

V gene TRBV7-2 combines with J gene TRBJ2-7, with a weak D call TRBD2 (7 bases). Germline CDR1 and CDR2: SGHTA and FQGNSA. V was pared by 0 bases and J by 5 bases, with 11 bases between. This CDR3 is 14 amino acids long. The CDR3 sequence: CASSLAGGPNEQYF. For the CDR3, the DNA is TGTGCCAGCAGCTTAGCGGGGGGGCCCAACGAGCAGTACTTC.

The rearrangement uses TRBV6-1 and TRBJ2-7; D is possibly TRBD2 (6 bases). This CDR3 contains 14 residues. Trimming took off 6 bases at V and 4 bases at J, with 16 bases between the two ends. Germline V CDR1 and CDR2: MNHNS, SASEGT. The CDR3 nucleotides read TGTGCCAGCAGCCTGGGGGGTTGGGGGTACGAGCAGTACTTC. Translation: CASSLGGWGYEQYF.

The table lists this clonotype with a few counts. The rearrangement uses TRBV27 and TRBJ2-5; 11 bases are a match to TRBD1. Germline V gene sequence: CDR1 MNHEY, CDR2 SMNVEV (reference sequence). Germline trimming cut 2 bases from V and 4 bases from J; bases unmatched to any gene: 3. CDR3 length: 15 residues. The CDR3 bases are TGTGCCAGCAGTTTACTGGGACAGGGGGGAGAGACCCAGTACTTC. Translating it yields CASSLLGQGGETQYF.

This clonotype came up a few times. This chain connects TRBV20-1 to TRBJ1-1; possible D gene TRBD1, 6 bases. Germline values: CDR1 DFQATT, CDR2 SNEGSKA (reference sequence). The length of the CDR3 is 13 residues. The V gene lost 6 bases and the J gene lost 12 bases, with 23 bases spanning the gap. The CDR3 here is CSASMDSTRVTFF. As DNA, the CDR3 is TGCAGTGCCTCAATGGACAGTACCCGGGTAACTTTCTTT.

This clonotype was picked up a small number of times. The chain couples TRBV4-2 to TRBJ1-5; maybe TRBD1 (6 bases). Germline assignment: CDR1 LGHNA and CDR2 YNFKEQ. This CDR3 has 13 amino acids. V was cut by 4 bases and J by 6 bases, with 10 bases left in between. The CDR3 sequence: CASSPYRVQPQHF. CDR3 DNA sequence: TGTGCCAGCAGCCCCTACAGGGTTCAGCCCCAGCATTTT.